Given below is one T cell receptor (beta chain) in context. Germline trimming cut 0 bases from V and 2 bases from J; bases unmatched to any gene: 3. The CDR3 has 15 residues. Germline V lookup: CDR1 SGHVS, CDR2 FQNEAQ. This specimen comes from a study of blood T cell repertoires in COVID-19. This table comes from immunoSEQ multiplex PCR, and its TCRdb copy is limited to in-frame clones, with some not included. The sample carries some 390,000 clones, 80% to 90% recorded once. The sequence was obtained from a man aged 30 to 45 who had recovered from COVID-19. The chain is built from TRBV7-8 and TRBJ1-2; 7 bases align to TRBD1. Sample: PBMCs or T cells enriched from blood (not recorded which). The CDR3 nucleotides are TGTGCCAGCAGCTTAGCACCGACAGGGAACTATGGCTACACCTTC. Translated: CASSLAPTGNYGYTF.